These 14 T cell receptor beta chains came from one sample sequenced in a study of blood T cell repertoires in COVID-19 (dated by TCRdb to about 2020). Library method: the immunoSEQ multiplex PCR assay. Held by TCRdb, this immuneACCESS table contains in-frame sequences only and omits some clones. Under half of the omission traces to an unresolved V gene where checked; the cause of the rest is unknown. The sample data list tens of thousands of clones, and 80% to 90% of these were observed just once. The biggest ten clones account for roughly 6.5% of the sample. Source material: peripheral blood. These receptors all stem from a woman in her fifties or sixties with COVID-19, enrolled during active disease.

The gene calls are TRBV10-2 and TRBJ2-7; D is perhaps TRBD2 (6 bases). Trimming took off 8 bases at V and 3 bases at J, with 14 bases between the two ends. This CDR3 is 13 amino acids long. Germline V gene sequence: CDR1 WSHSY, CDR2 SAAADI. This chain's CDR3 is CASSAGRYYEQYF. The CDR3 DNA reads TGCGCCAGCTCAGCGGGCCGCTACTACGAGCAGTACTTC.

The J gene is TRBJ2-7, the V gene TRBV6-5; TRBD2 aligns across 7 bases. The ends lost 7 bases at V and 4 bases at J; junction bases unmatched: 10. There are 14 residues in the CDR3. Germline values: CDR1 MNHEY, CDR2 SVGAGI. The CDR3 DNA follows: TGTGCCAGCATTCAAACGGGGGGTCGGTACGAGCAGTACTTC. It is translated as CASIQTGGRYEQYF.

V gene TRBV19 combines with J gene TRBJ2-7; D might be TRBD1 (6 bases). Germline values: CDR1 LNHDA, CDR2 SQIVND (reference sequence). The CDR3 length is 14 residues. V lost 5 bases and J lost 0, with 11 bases in between. The CDR3 DNA reads TGTGCCAGTAGTGAGAGGACAGTCTCCTACGAGCAGTACTTC. Amino acids: CASSERTVSYEQYF.

This clone was found a few times. The gene calls are TRBV19 and TRBJ1-3; D perhaps matches TRBD1 (5 bases). V lost 4 bases, J lost 0 bases, and 10 bases lay in between. Germline assignment: CDR1 LNHDA and CDR2 SQIVND (reference sequence). The CDR3 length is 15 residues. The CDR3 DNA reads as TGTGCCAGTAGTAGGGGCAGCCTCTCTGGAAACACCATATATTTT. It is translated as CASSRGSLSGNTIYF.

The gene calls are TRBV27 and TRBJ1-1; TRBD1 is a possible D gene (6 bases). The length of the CDR3 is 14 residues. Germline values: CDR1 MNHEY, CDR2 SMNVEV (reference sequence). Deletions cut 0 bases from V and 3 bases from J, with 8 bases between. The CDR3 protein is CASSLSYRDTEAFF. The DNA for the CDR3 is TGTGCCAGCAGTTTATCCTACAGGGACACTGAAGCTTTCTTT.

The chain has TRBV4-1 and TRBJ1-1; possibly TRBD1 for D (5 bases). Trimming left V 0 bases short and J 2 bases short, with 19 bases between. This CDR3 is 18 amino acids long. CDR1 MGHRA and CDR2 YSYEKL come from the germline V gene. CDR3 in amino acids: CASSQDRGAGGYNTEAFF. For the CDR3, the DNA is TGCGCCAGCAGCCAAGACCGAGGGGCTGGGGGGTACAACACTGAAGCTTTCTTT.

The rearrangement joins TRBV7-9 to TRBJ1-2; 7 bases agree with TRBD1. The length of the CDR3 is 16 residues. The germline gives CDR1 SEHNR, CDR2 FQNEAQ (reference sequence). The V and J ends lost 7 bases and 8 bases, in that order; junction bases with no gene match: 19. CDR3 sequence reads: CASNTARDGQAYGYTF. In nucleotides, the CDR3 is TGTGCCAGCAACACCGCCCGAGATGGACAGGCTTACGGCTACACCTTC.

V gene TRBV28 combines with J gene TRBJ1-1; no reliable D call. The CDR3 consists of 13 residues. CDR1 and CDR2 (germline): MDHEN, SYDVKM. V dropped 6 bases and J dropped 1 base, with 9 bases sitting between them. The CDR3 DNA follows: TGTGCCAGCAGCCCTACAGCGAACACTGAAGCTTTCTTT. It specifies CASSPTANTEAFF.

The V call is TRBV11-3, the J call TRBJ1-3; 7 bases align to TRBD1. The CDR3 runs 15 residues. V dropped 4 bases and J dropped 0; count of bases not matched to a gene: 3. Germline CDR1 SGHNT, CDR2 YENEEA. The CDR3 sequence: CASSWGQSSGNTIYF. In DNA form, the CDR3 reads TGTGCCAGCAGCTGGGGACAGAGCTCTGGAAACACCATATATTTT.

The chain links TRBV6-5 to TRBJ1-6; TRBD1 might be the D (5 bases). The V and J ends lost 3 bases and 9 bases respectively, with 18 bases between them. Per the germline V gene, CDR1 is MNHEY and CDR2 is SVGAGI. The CDR3 is made up of 16 amino acids. CDR3 DNA sequence: TGTGCCAGCAGTTATCGGGGAGGAGGGGTGTTTTCACCCCTCCACTTT. Amino acid sequence: CASSYRGGGVFSPLHF.

This chain connects TRBV10-3 to TRBJ2-5, with TRBD1 matching over 9 bases. Germline values: CDR1 ENHRY, CDR2 SYGVKD. This CDR3 has 14 residues. Trimming cost V 7 bases and J 2 bases; bases outside gene matches: 5. CDR3 coding DNA: TGTGCCATCAACAGGGGGCGCGGGCAAGAGACCCAGTACTTC. It encodes CAINRGRGQETQYF.

This chain connects TRBV7-8 to TRBJ1-2, with D perhaps TRBD1 (6 bases). This CDR3 contains 16 residues. The ends were cut back, 5 bases at V and 4 bases at J, with 20 bases in the middle. The germline gives CDR1 SGHVS, CDR2 FQNEAQ. The CDR3 region has the DNA TGTGCCAGCAGCACCCGACAGGAGGCCCATCTCTATGGCTACACCTTC. Its translation is CASSTRQEAHLYGYTF.

This chain uses TRBV29-1 with TRBJ2-7; a weak D match, TRBD2 (6 bases). Germline lookup yields CDR1 SQVTM and CDR2 ANQGSEA. The CDR3 is 13 residues long. Trimming stripped 1 base from V and 3 bases from J, with 10 bases between. DNA for the CDR3: TGCAGCGTTGAAGTTGGGGGGAACTACGAGCAGTACTTC. This translates into CSVEVGGNYEQYF.

V is TRBV19 and J is TRBJ1-6, with 7 bases identical to TRBD1. CDR3 size: 16 residues. In germline, CDR1 is LNHDA, CDR2 SQIVND (reference sequence). V lost 0 bases and J lost 6; bases outside the gene matches: 5. The CDR3 is CASSIDTGTANSPLHF. The CDR3 region has the DNA TGTGCCAGTAGTATAGATACCGGGACAGCTAATTCACCCCTCCACTTT.